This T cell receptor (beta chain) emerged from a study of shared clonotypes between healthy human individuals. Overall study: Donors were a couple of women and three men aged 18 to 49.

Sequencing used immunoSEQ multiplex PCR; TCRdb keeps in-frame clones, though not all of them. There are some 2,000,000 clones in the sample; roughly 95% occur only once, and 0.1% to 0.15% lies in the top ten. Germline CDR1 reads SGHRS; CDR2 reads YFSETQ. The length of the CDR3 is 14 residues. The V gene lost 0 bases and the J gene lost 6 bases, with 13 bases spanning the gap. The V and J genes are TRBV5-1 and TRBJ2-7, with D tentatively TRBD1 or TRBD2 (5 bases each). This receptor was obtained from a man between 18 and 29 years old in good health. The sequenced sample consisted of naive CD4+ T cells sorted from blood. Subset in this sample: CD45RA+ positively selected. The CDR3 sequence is CASSLAGRLAEQYF. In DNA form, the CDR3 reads TGCGCCAGCAGCTTGGCGGGACGGCTCGCCGAGCAGTACTTC.